One sample yielded the 6 T cell receptor beta chains listed below, sequenced in a study of blood T cell repertoires in COVID-19. Using immunoSEQ multiplex PCR, the repertoire was profiled, and TCRdb retains in-frame clones only, with some absent. The sample yields almost 400,000 clones, roughly 86% seen once. Source material: peripheral blood. The receptors stem from a woman aged 55-70 years with COVID-19, enrolled during active disease.

The CDR3 loop is CASIPSGGGADTQYF. The DNA for the CDR3 is TGTGCCAGCATCCCTAGCGGGGGGGGAGCAGATACGCAGTATTTT. The chain carries TRBV6-6 and TRBJ2-3; the match to TRBD2 covers 12 bases. V lost 7 bases and J lost 4; bases outside the gene matches: 6. Germline V gives CDR1 MNHNY, CDR2 SVGAGI (reference sequence). The CDR3 runs to 15 residues.

This clone was found once. The CDR3 DNA is TGTGCCAGCAGCAAGGCCCTTTGGGACAGGGGGAACTATGGCTACACCTTC. Residues: CASSKALWDRGNYGYTF. This chain links TRBV3-1 (or the pseudogene TRBV3-2) with TRBJ1-2; 11 nucleotides line up with TRBD1. V trimming: 5 bases; J trimming: 2 bases; junction bases outside the gene matches: 10. The CDR3 is made up of 17 amino acids. Germline values: CDR1 LGHDT, CDR2 YNNKEL (reference sequence).

The J gene is TRBJ2-7, the V gene TRBV13, with 12 bases matching TRBD2. This CDR3 spans 16 amino acids. The germline CDR1 and CDR2 sequences are PRHDT and FYEKMQ (reference sequence). J was trimmed by 2 bases and V by 5 bases; bases with no gene match: 7. CDR3 in amino acids: CASSLRTSGAPYEQYF. CDR3 nucleotide sequence: TGTGCCAGCAGCCTACGGACTAGCGGGGCACCCTACGAGCAGTACTTC.

The genes are TRBV5-1 and TRBJ1-1, with 7 nucleotides matching TRBD1. Germline V gene data show CDR1 as SGHRS and CDR2 as YFSETQ. Unmatched junction bases numbered 8, after V lost 5 bases and J lost 4 bases. CDR3 length: 14 amino acids. The CDR3 loop is CASRKEGAGTEAFF. The CDR3, as DNA: TGCGCCAGCAGAAAGGAGGGGGCGGGCACTGAAGCTTTCTTT.

The chain uses TRBV15 and TRBJ2-7; 8 bases are shared with TRBD2. V was clipped by 3 bases and J by 5 bases; unmatched bases: 9. CDR3 length equals 15 residues. In germline, CDR1 is LNHNV, CDR2 YYDKDF (reference sequence). The CDR3 region has the DNA TGTGCCACCAGCAGGGGTTCGGGAGGGGCCCACGAGCAGTACTTC. It yields the protein CATSRGSGGAHEQYF.

DNA for the CDR3: TGTGCCAGCAGCCCGTTATACTCTGGAAACACCATATATTTT. This sequence encodes CASSPLYSGNTIYF. The V gene is TRBV3-1 (or the pseudogene TRBV3-2), the J gene TRBJ1-3, with no clear D. This CDR3 contains 14 residues. The germline CDR1 and CDR2 sequences are LGHDT and YNNKEL (reference sequence). Trimming removed 4 bases from V and 0 bases from J, with 7 bases in between.